This T cell receptor (beta chain) was captured by sequencing in a study of breast tumors, draining lymph nodes, adjacent tissues. Whole-study findings and limits: That most tumor T cells come from lymph nodes remained unproven. Tumor TCR diversity was below lymph nodes but above nontumor tissue. Luminal-like breast cancer showed significantly greater tumor-nontumor repertoire similarity than basal-like breast cancer did.

Breast cancer patients provided tissue from their axillary draining lymph nodes. Germline-derived CDR1 and CDR2 are MNHEY and SVGAGI. This CDR3 contains 17 residues. The V gene end was trimmed by 2 bases and the J gene end by 0 bases; junction bases not matched to a gene: 6. Using its own MiXCR run on the multiplex PCR reads, TCRdb lists one record per CDR3 protein. The sample has 130,000 or so distinct CDR3 sequences, about a fifth seen once; the top ten hold around 2.6%. At least ten counts were recorded for this clonotype. No antigen is known for it. The receptor comes from a female donor with breast cancer. Some clones in this sample may be carry-over from other donors' samples. This chain connects TRBV6-5 to TRBJ1-4; 7 positions agree with TRBD1. Sequenced material: axillary lymph node tissue. CDR3 amino acids: CASSYRGTAATNEKLFF. CDR3 nucleotide sequence: TGTGCCAGCAGTTACCGAGGGACAGCGGCAACTAATGAAAAACTGTTTTTT.